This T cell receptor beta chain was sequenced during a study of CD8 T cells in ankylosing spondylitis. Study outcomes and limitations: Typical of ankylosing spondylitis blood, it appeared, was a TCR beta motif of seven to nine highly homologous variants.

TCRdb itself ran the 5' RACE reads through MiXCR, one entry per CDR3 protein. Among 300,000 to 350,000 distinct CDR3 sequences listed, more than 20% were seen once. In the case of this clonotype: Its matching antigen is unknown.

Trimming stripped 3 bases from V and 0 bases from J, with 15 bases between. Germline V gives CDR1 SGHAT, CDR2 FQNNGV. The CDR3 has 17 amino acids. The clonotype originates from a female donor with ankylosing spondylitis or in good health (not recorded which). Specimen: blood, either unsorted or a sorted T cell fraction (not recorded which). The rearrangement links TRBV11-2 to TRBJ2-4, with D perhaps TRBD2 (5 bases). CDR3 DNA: TGTGCCAGCAGCTTCCAGGTGGGAGCTCTAGCCAAAAACATTCAGTACTTC. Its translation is CASSFQVGALAKNIQYF.